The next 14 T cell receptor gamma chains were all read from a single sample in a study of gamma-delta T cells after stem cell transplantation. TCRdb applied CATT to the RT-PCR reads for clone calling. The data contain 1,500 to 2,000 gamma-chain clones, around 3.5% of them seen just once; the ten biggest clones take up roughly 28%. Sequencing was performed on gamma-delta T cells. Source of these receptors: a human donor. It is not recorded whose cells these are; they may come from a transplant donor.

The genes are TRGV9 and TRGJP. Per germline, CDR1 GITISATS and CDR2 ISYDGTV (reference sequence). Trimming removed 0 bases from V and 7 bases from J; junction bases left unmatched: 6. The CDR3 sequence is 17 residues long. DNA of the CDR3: TGTGCCTTGTGGGAGGTGTTCAGCGAGTTGGGCAAAAAAATCAAGGTATTT. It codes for CALWEVFSELGKKIKVF.

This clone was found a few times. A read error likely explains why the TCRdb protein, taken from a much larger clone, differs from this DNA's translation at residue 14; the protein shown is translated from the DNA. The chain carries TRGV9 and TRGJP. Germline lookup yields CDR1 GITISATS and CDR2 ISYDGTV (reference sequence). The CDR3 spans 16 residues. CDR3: CALWEVRELGKKIRVF. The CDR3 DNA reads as TGTGCCTTGTGGGAGGTGCGAGAGTTGGGCAAAAAAATCAGGGTATTT.

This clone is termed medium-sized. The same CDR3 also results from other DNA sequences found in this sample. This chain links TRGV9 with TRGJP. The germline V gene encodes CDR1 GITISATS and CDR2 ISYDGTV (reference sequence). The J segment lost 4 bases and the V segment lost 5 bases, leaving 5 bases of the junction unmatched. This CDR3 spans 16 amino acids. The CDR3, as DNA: TGTGCCTTGTGGGGGAAACAAGAGTTGGGCAAAAAAATCAAGGTATTT. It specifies CALWGKQELGKKIKVF.

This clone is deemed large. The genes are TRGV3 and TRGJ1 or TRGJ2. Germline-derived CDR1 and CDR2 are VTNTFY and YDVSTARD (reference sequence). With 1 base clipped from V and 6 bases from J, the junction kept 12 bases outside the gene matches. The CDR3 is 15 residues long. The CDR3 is CATWDRQPDGYKKLF. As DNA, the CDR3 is TGTGCCACCTGGGACAGACAACCCGACGGTTATAAGAAACTCTTT.

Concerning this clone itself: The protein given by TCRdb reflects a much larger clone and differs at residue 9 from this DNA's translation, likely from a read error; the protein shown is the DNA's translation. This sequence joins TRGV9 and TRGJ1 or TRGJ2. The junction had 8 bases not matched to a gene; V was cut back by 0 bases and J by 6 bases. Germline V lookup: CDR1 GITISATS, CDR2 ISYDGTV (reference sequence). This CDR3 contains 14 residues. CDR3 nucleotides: TGTGCCTTGTGGGAGGTGGGGGGCATTTATAAGAAACTCTTT. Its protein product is CALWEVGGIYKKLF.

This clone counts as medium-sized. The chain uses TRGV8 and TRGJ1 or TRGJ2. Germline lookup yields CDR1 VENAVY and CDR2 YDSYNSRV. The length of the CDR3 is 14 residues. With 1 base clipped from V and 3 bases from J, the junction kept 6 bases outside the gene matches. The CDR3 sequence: CATWDSRGYYKKLF. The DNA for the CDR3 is TGTGCCACCTGGGATAGTCGCGGTTATTATAAGAAACTCTTT.

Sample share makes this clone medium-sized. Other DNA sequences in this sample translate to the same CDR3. The CDR3, as DNA: TGTGCCTTGTGGGTAGGGTTGGGCAAAAAAATCAAGGTATTT. Residues: CALWVGLGKKIKVF. This sequence joins TRGV9 and TRGJP. Looked up from germline, CDR1 is GITISATS and CDR2 is ISYDGTV (reference sequence). The CDR3 runs 14 residues. With 5 bases clipped from V and 9 bases from J, the junction kept 4 bases outside the gene matches.

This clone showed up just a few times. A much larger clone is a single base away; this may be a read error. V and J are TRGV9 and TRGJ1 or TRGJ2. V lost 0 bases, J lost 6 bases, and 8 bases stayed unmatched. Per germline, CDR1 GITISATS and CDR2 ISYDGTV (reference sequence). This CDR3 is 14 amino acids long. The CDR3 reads CALWEVRVSYKKLF. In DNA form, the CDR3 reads TGTGCCTTGTGGGAGGTGAGAGTTAGTTATAAGAAACTCTTT.

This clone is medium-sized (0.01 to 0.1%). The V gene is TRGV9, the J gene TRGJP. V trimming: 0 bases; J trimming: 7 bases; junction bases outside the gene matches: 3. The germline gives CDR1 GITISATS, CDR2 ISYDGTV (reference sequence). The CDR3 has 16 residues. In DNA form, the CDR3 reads TGTGCCTTGTGGGAGGTGGCTGAGTTGGGCAAAAAAATCAAGGTATTT. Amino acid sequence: CALWEVAELGKKIKVF.

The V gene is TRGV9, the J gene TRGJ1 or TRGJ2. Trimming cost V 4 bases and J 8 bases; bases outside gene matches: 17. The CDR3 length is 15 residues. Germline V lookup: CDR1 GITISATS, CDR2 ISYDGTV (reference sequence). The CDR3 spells CALWDTRIYEHKKLF. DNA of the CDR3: TGTGCCTTGTGGGATACCCGAATATACGAGCATAAGAAACTCTTT.

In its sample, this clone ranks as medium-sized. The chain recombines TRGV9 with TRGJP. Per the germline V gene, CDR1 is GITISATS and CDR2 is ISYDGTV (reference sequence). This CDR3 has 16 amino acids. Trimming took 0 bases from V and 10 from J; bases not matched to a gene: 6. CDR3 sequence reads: CALWEVKVLGKKIKVF. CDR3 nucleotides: TGTGCCTTGTGGGAGGTGAAGGTTTTGGGCAAAAAAATCAAGGTATTT.

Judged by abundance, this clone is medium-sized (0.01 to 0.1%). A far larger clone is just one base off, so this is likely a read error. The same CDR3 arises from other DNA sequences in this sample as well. CDR3 region: CALWEVHELGKKIKVF. The CDR3 DNA is TGTGCCTTGTGGGAGGTGCACGAGTTGGGCAAAAAAATCAAGGTATTT. The V call is TRGV9, the J call TRGJP. The V gene end was trimmed by 0 bases and the J gene end by 7 bases; junction bases not matched to a gene: 3. Germline V lookup: CDR1 GITISATS, CDR2 ISYDGTV (reference sequence). This CDR3 has 16 residues.

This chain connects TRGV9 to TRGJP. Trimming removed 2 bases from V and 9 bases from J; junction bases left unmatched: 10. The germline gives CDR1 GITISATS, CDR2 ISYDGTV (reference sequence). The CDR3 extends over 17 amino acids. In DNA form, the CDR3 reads TGTGCCTTGTGGGAGGCTCAATTTAGGTTGGGCAAAAAAATCAAGGTATTT. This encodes CALWEAQFRLGKKIKVF.

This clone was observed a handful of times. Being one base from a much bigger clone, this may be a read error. The CDR3, as DNA: TGTGCCACCTGGGACGGGCGGCCGAATTATTATAAGAAACTCTTT. Protein: CATWDGRPNYYKKLF. The chain is built from TRGV3 and TRGJ1 or TRGJ2. This CDR3 is 15 amino acids long. V shed 3 bases, J shed 0 bases, and the junction held 8 bases outside the gene matches. Germline loops: CDR1 VTNTFY, CDR2 YDVSTARD (reference sequence).